A single sample is the source of the 10 T cell receptor beta chains below, sequenced in a study of cytomegalovirus exposure and HLA in healthy donors. Vbeta (60) and Jbeta (13) primers were used in the PCR. Repertoires were generated with immunoSEQ multiplex PCR, while TCRdb's copy carries only in-frame clones and drops some. The sample gives about 99,000 clones, around 77% of which show up once; under 4.5% is in the top ten. The sample was PBMCs. The receptors here all came from a man aged 45-65 years in good health and CMV-seropositive.

The chain uses TRBV5-1 and TRBJ2-3, with D perhaps matching TRBD2 (6 bases). This CDR3 comprises 15 residues. The V and J ends lost 1 base and 2 bases respectively, with 11 bases between them. CDR1 and CDR2 from the germline V gene are SGHRS and YFSETQ. CDR3 sequence: CASSLISGYTDTQYF. The CDR3 coding sequence is TGCGCCAGCAGCTTGATCAGCGGGTACACAGATACGCAGTATTTT.

The rearrangement links TRBV5-6 to TRBJ2-2, with TRBD2 as a possible D gene (7 bases). Deletions cut 3 bases from V and 0 bases from J, with 21 bases between. The CDR3 spans 19 residues. Germline V gene lookup returns CDR1 SGHDT and CDR2 YYEEEE. The chain's CDR3 is CASSYGRGRGFANTGELFF. Here the CDR3 DNA reads TGTGCCAGCAGCTACGGTAGGGGGAGGGGGTTCGCGAACACCGGGGAGCTGTTTTTT.

This clone showed up just once. The chain has TRBV5-1 and TRBJ2-3, with TRBD2 matching over 10 bases. This CDR3 has 15 residues. Germline-derived CDR1 and CDR2 are SGHRS and YFSETQ. After removal of 3 bases from V and 1 base from J, the junction contained 2 bases not matched to a gene. The CDR3: CASSSGLAGTDTQYF. The CDR3 nucleotides read TGCGCCAGCAGCTCTGGACTAGCGGGCACAGATACGCAGTATTTT. The full variable domain, in which reference TRBV5-1 and TRBJ2-3 provide the parts outside the CDR3, is KAGVTQTPRYLIKTRGQQVTLSCSPISGHRSVSWYQQTPGQGLQFLFEYFSETQRNKGNFPGRFSGRQFSNSRSEMNVSTLELGDSALYLCASSSGLAGTDTQYFGPGTRLTVL.

The V and J genes are TRBV19 and TRBJ2-3; 8 bases fit TRBD1. After removal of 6 bases from V and 6 bases from J, the junction contained 17 bases not matched to a gene. Germline V lookup: CDR1 LNHDA, CDR2 SQIVND (reference sequence). CDR3 size: 17 residues. CDR3 DNA sequence: TGTGCCAGTAGCTGGACCGGGACAGGTACCCTACGCGATACGCAGTATTTT. Protein sequence: CASSWTGTGTLRDTQYF.

The chain couples TRBV5-1 to TRBJ2-5, with TRBD2 identical over 11 bases. There are 17 residues in the CDR3. Germline-derived CDR1 and CDR2 are SGHRS and YFSETQ. With V trimmed by 0 bases and J by 4 bases, 8 bases remained unmatched. For the CDR3, the DNA is TGCGCCAGCAGCTTGGCTACTAGCGGGAGAGTAGGAGAGACCCAGTACTTC. Translated: CASSLATSGRVGETQYF.

The chain employs TRBV29-1 and TRBJ2-5; TRBD1 is a possible D gene (6 bases). Germline assignment: CDR1 SQVTM and CDR2 ANQGSEA. CDR3 length: 11 amino acids. With 7 bases removed from V and 5 bases from J, the gap between germline ends came to 11 bases. CDR3 region: CSGPQGETQYF. DNA of the CDR3: TGCAGCGGTCCACAGGGTGAGACCCAGTACTTC.

This chain links TRBV6-6 with TRBJ1-2, with 7 bases fitting TRBD1. CDR1 MNHNY and CDR2 SVGAGI come from the germline V gene (reference sequence). CDR3 length: 16 residues. V shed 5 bases, J shed 5 bases, and the junction held 14 bases outside the gene matches. CDR3 coding DNA: TGTGCCAGCAGTAGGGGAACAACAGGGGTCCGGTATGGCTACACCTTC. It yields the protein CASSRGTTGVRYGYTF.

This clone was detected a few times. The genes are TRBV21-1 and TRBJ2-1; the table calls TRBD1, which could not be checked here. TRBV21-1 is flagged as a pseudogene. The CDR3 consists of 21 residues. The CDR3 loop reads CASSKAGLRRPLLSSYNEQFF. CDR3 DNA sequence: TGTGCCAGCAGCAAAGCGGGCCTCCGCCGGCCTCTCCTAAGCTCCTACAATGAGCAGTTCTTC.

CDR3 DNA: TGTGCCAGCAGCCCAAGGTTAGAGGGGGCCTACGAGCAGTACTTC. It is translated as CASSPRLEGAYEQYF. The rearrangement uses TRBV7-6 and TRBJ2-7, with a tentative D call TRBD1 (6 bases). The CDR3 spans 15 residues. Germline loops: CDR1 SGHVS, CDR2 FNYEAQ. V dropped 5 bases and J dropped 2 bases, with 16 bases sitting between them.

The gene calls are TRBV5-1 and TRBJ2-5; TRBD1 matches at 10 bases. With 4 bases clipped from V and 4 bases from J, the junction kept 4 bases outside the gene matches. Per germline, CDR1 SGHRS and CDR2 YFSETQ. The CDR3 covers 14 residues. CDR3 DNA: TGCGCCAGCAGCACCCGGACAGGGGGAGAGACCCAGTACTTC. It codes for CASSTRTGGETQYF.